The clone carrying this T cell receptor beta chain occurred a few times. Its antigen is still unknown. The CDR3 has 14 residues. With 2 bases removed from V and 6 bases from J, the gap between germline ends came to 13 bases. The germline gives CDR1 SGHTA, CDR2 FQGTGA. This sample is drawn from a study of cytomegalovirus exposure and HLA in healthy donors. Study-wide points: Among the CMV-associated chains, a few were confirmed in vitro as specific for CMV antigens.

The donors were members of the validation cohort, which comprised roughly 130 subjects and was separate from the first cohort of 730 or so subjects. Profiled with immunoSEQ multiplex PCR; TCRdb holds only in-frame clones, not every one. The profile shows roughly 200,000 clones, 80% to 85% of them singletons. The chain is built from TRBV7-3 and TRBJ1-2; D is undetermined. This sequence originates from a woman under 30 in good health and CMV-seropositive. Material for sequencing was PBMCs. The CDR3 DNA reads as TGTGCCAGCAGCTTAGGATATAGCGCGGATGGCTACACCTTC. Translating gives CASSLGYSADGYTF.